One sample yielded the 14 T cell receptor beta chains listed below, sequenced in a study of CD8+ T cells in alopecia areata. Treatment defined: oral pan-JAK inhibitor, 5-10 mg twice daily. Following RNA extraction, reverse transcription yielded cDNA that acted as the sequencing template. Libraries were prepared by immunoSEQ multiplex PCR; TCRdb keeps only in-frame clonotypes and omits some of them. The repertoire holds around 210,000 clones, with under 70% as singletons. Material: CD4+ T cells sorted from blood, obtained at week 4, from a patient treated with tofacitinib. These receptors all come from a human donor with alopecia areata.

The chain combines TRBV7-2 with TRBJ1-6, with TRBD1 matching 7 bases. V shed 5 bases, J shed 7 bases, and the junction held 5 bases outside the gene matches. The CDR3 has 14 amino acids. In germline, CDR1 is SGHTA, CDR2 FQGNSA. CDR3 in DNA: TGTGCCAGCAGCCCCCAGGGGGGAAATTCACCCCTCCACTTT. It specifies CASSPQGGNSPLHF.

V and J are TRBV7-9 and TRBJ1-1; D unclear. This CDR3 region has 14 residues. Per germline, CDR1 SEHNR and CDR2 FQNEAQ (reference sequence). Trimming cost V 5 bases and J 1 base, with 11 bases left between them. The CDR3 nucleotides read TGTGCCAGCAGCAATACCCCGGGGAACACTGAAGCTTTCTTT. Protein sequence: CASSNTPGNTEAFF.

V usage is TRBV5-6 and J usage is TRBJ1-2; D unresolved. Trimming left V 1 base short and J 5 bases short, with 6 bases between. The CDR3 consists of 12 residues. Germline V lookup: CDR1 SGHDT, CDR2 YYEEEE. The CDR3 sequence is CASSLFEYGYTF. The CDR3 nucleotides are TGTGCCAGCAGCTTGTTCGAATATGGCTACACCTTC.

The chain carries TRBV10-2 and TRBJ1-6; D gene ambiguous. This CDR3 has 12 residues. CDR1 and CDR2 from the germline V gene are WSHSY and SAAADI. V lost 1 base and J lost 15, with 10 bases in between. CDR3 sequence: CASSELGRSLHF. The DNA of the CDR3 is TGCGCCAGCAGTGAGTTGGGAAGGAGCCTCCACTTT.

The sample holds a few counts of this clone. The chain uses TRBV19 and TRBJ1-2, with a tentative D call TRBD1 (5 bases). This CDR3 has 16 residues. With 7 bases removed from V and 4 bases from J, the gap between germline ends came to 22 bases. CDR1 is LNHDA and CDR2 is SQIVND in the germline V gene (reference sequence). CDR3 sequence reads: CASTPRRDPDLYGYTF. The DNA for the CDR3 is TGTGCCAGTACCCCGCGGAGGGACCCCGACCTCTATGGCTACACCTTC.

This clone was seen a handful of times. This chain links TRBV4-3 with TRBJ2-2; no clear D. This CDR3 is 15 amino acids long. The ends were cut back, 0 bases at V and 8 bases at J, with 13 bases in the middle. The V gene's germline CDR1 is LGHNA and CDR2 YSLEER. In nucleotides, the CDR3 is TGCGCCAGCAGCCAAGATTGGCAGACCTGGGGGGAGCTGTTTTTT. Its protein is CASSQDWQTWGELFF.

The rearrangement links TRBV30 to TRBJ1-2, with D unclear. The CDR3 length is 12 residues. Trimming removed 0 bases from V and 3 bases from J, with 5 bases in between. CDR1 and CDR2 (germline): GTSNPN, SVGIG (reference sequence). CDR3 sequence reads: CAWSVTDYGYTF. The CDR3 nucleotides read TGTGCCTGGAGTGTAACAGACTATGGCTACACCTTC. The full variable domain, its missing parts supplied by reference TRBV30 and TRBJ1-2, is SQTIHQWPATLVQPVGSPLSLECTVEGTSNPNLYWYRQAAGRGLQLLFYSVGIGQISSEVPQNLSASRPQDRQFILSSKKLLLSDSGFYLCAWSVTDYGYTFGSGTRLTVV.

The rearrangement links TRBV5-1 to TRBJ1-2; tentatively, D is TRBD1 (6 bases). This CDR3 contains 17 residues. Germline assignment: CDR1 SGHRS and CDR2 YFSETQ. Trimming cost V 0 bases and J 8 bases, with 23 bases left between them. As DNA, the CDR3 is TGCGCCAGCAGCTTGGGAGCCGGAGGGGGTTCTCTTTACGGCTACACCTTC. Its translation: CASSLGAGGGSLYGYTF.

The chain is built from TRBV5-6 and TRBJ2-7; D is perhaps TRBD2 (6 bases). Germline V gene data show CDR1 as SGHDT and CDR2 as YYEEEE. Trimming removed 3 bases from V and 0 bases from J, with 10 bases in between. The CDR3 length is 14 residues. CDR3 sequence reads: CASSSPGGSYEQYF. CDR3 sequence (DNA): TGTGCCAGCAGCTCACCCGGGGGCTCCTACGAGCAGTACTTC.

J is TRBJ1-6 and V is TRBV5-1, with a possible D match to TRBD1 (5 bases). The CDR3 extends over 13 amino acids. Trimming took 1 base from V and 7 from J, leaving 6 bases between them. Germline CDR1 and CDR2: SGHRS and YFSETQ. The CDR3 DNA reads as TGCGCCAGCAGCTTGTCAGGGAATTCACCCCTCCACTTT. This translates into CASSLSGNSPLHF. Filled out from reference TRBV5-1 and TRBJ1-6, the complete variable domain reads KAGVTQTPRYLIKTRGQQVTLSCSPISGHRSVSWYQQTPGQGLQFLFEYFSETQRNKGNFPGRFSGRQFSNSRSEMNVSTLELGDSALYLCASSLSGNSPLHFGNGTRLTVT.

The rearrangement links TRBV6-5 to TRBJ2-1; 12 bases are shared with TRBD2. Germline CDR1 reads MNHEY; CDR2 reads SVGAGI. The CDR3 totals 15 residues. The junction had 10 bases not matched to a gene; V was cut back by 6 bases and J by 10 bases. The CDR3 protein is CASSSAGLAGREQFF. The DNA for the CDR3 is TGTGCCAGCAGCTCCGCGGGACTAGCGGGCAGGGAGCAGTTCTTC.

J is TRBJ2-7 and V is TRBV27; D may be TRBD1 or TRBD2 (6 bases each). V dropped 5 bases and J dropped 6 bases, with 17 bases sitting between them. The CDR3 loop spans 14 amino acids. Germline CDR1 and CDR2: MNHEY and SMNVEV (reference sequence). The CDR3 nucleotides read TGTGCCAGCAGTGGGGGGCGAGGGGGTCTCGAGCAGTACTTC. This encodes CASSGGRGGLEQYF.

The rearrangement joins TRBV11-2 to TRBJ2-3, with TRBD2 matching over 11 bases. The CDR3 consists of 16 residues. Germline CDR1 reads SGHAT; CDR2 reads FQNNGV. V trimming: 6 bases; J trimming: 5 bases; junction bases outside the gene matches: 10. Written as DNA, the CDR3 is TGTGCCAGCAGGTTGGGTAGCGGGGGGGCAAGAGATACGCAGTATTTT. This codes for CASRLGSGGARDTQYF.

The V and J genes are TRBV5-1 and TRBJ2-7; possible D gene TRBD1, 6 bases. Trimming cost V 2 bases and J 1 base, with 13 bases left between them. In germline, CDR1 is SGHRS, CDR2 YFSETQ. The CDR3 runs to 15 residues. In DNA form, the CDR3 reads TGCGCCAGCAGCTTATACTCAGGGGAATCCTACGAGCAGTACTTC. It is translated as CASSLYSGESYEQYF.